This T cell receptor (beta chain) was captured by sequencing in a study of molecular identifiers for immune sequencing clone quantification (dated by TCRdb to between 2018 and 2020). Context from the whole study: For a replicate experiment, the RNA from either around 20,000 or 100,000 naive CD8 T cells was divided into five aliquots, and four of those aliquots went on to sequencing. This methods study used CD8 T cells to benchmark TCR RNA copy counting and molecular-identifier clustering-based TCR repertoire sequencing (MIDCIRS).

From the germline V gene (reference sequence), CDR1 is LGHDT and CDR2 is YNNKEL. The CDR3, from cysteine to phenylalanine, totals 14 residues. Of all the DNA, just the CDR3 is kept, 42 bases in frame from base 1. V has 4 bases trimmed and J has 6 bases trimmed; junction bases matching no gene number 7. Library construction relied on PCR. Sequencing was carried out with an Illumina HiSeq 4000. Bulk TCR libraries were made following a previously described method, with the TCR primers given in Table S5. Total RNA was purified with the Qiagen AllPrep DNA/RNA kit. Reads from multiple sequencing runs of the same library were pooled before analysis. As for the authors' bioinformatics: Reads were retained only if an exact TCR constant sequence was present, and the retained reads were trimmed to 150 nt and grouped according to their 12-nt molecular barcodes. Within each barcode group, reads were sub-clustered at a 15% Levenshtein threshold, and quality-weighted consensus sequences were built per RNA molecule. Non-functional sequences were excluded, and lower-count sequences lying one edit away from another sequence were also excluded. Barcode sub-clusters with fewer than 20% of the maximum read count were removed, based on fitting two negative binomial distributions. The raw public reads went through TCRdb reprocessing: fastp at Q25, MiXCR clone calling, in-frame beta chains kept. Every CDR3 protein is listed once, alongside the most common genes and DNA of its rows. The V and J calls and clone size are TCRdb's, not the authors'. A total of some 70,000 distinct CDR3 sequences appear in this sample, 15% to 20% of them only once. Approximately 1.5% of the sample is held by the ten biggest clonotypes.

Here is what the overall study found, with its caveats: Spiked-in Jurkat TCR RNA equivalent to a single cell was reported to be detectable even among more than 900,000 naive CD8 T cells. Roughly 2.8 recovered TCR RNA copies per cell were obtained by modeling, versus roughly 10 by digital PCR, implying a capture efficiency of 25% to 30%. The naive libraries included spiked-in Jurkat TCR RNA (around 9 copies' worth), and this Jurkat TCR RNA is not part of the donor repertoire. In CMV-specific effector cells, clones with more than 20 RNA copies accounted for over 99% of molecules, whereas in naive cells such clones accounted for under 1%. When barcode sub-clustering was omitted, TCR diversity was inflated by chimeric consensus sequences, with chimeras reaching as high as 47%. Highly expanded clone sizes could be underestimated if identical TCR molecules share a barcode.

Libraries of naive CD8 T cells were built from anywhere between roughly 18,000 and 1,000,000 sorted cells, with 10%, 30% or 50% of the purified RNA used. Naive CD8 T cells were FACS-sorted as CD8+CD4-CCR7+CD45RA+ on a BD FACSAria II into RLT Plus buffer. To test detection sensitivity, Jurkat RNA equivalent to more than eight TCR copies was spiked into samples of about 18,000-1,000,000 naive CD8 T cells. Enrichment of CD8 T cells was performed with RosetteSep CD8+ T Cell Enrichment Cocktail and Ficoll-Paque, after which ACK red cell lysis was carried out. This clonotype was observed at least ten times. Its antigen is unknown. Base qualities are missing; no much larger clone stands one base away.

The TCR originated in a human donor in good health. Some libraries in this study had Jurkat cell RNA spiked in. The chain is encoded by TRBV3-1 joined to TRBJ2-3; TRBD2 agrees with 7 junctional bases. Sequenced input: naive CD8+ T cells from blood, with Jurkat cell RNA spiked in. Sample cell subset or site, as interpreted from the label and publication: FACS-sorted CD8+CD4-CCR7+CD45RA+ naive T cells. At the DNA level, the sequence is TGTGCCAGCAGCCCCCGCGGGAGTAAGGATACGCAGTATTTT. Its protein is CASSPRGSKDTQYF.